This section outlines one T cell receptor (beta chain) sequence together with its context. Its specificity is not known. V was pared by 2 bases and J by 0 bases, with 21 bases between. The CDR3 sequence is 19 residues long. Germline values: CDR1 WNHNN, CDR2 SYGVQD (reference sequence). The sample comes from a study of cytomegalovirus exposure and HLA in healthy donors. Study-wide findings and caveats: TCR beta chains associated with HLA were, in a later analysis, more clonally expanded than equally common others.

Primers included in the PCR were 60 Vbeta and 13 Jbeta primers. This table comes from immunoSEQ multiplex PCR, and its TCRdb copy is limited to in-frame clones, with some not included. The table lists 100,000 to 150,000 clones, roughly 80% of them singletons, with roughly 3.1% in the top ten. Sequenced sample: PBMCs. The chain employs TRBV10-1 and TRBJ2-3, with no clear D. The TCR originated in a man aged 30-40 years in good health and CMV-seronegative. This CDR3 reads CASSEDARIGPLSTDTQYF. The CDR3 region has the DNA TGCGCCAGCAGTGAGGACGCGAGGATAGGCCCCCTAAGCACAGATACGCAGTATTTT.